This TCR beta chain was identified in a study of tumor-infiltrating lymphocytes in oesophageal squamous cell carcinoma. Germline V gives CDR1 SGHVT, CDR2 SQSDAQ. The length of the CDR3 is 15 residues. Each CDR3 protein is one row after TCRdb ran MiXCR on the PCR reads. The sample comprises roughly 17,000 distinct CDR3 sequences, about 50% of which are singletons, and roughly a quarter rests with the top ten. This sequence originates from a male donor with esophageal squamous cell carcinoma. Sequenced input: esophageal tumor tissue. This sequence joins TRBV7-4 and TRBJ2-1, with D perhaps TRBD1 (6 bases). The closer fit of TRBJ2-7 to the DNA end suggests the J call may be wrong. The CDR3 region is CASRPSDSSSYEQYF. CDR3 nucleotide sequence: TGTGCCAGCAGGCCATCGGACAGCAGTTCCTACGAGCAGTACTTC.